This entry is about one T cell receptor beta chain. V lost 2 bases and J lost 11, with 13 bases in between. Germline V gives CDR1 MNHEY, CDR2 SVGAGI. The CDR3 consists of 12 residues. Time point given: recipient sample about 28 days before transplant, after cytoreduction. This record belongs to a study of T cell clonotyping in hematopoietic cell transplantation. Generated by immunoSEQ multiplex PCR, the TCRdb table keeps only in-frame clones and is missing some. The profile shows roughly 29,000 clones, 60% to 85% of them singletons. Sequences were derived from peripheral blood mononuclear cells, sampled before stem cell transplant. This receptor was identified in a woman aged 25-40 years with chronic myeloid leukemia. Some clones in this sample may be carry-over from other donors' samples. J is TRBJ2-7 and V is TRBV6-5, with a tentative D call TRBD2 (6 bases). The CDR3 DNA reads TGTGCCAGCAGTTACGCGGGGCTGATTGAGTACTTC. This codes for CASSYAGLIEYF.